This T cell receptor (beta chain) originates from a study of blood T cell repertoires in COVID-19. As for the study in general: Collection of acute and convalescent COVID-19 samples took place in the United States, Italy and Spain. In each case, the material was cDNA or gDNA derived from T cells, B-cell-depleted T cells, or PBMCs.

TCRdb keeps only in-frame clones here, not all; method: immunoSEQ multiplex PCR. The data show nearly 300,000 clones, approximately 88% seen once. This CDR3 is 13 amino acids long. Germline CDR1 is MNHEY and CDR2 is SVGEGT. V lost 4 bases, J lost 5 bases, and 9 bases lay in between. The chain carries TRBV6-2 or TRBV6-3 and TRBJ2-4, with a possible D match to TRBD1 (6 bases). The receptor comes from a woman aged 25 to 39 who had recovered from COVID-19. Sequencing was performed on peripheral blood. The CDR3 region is CASSLQGQNIQYF. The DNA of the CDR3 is TGTGCCAGCAGTTTGCAGGGGCAAAACATTCAGTACTTC.